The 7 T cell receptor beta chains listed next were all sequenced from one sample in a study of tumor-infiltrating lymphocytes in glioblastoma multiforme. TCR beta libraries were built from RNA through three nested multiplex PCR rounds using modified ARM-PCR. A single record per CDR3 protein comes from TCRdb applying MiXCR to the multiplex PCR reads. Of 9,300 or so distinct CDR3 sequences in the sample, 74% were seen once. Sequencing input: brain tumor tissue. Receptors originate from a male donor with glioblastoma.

Here the CDR3 DNA reads TGTGCCAGCAGCTTACTGGGTTACAATGAGCAGTTCTTC. This translates into CASSLLGYNEQFF. The chain links TRBV11-1 to TRBJ2-1; D call uncertain. Germline CDR1 and CDR2: SGHAT and FQDESV (reference sequence). The CDR3 totals 13 residues. Trimming pared 2 bases from V and 4 bases from J, leaving 6 bases between.

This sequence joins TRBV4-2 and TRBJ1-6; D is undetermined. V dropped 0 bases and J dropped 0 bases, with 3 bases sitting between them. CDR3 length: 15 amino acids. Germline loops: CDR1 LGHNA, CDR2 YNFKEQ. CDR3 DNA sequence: TGTGCCAGCAGCCAAGACAGCTCCTATAATTCACCCCTCCACTTT. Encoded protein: CASSQDSSYNSPLHF.

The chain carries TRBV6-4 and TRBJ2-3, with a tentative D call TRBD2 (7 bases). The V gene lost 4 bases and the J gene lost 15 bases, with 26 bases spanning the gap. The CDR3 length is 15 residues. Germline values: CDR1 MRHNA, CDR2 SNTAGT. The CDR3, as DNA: TGTGCCAGCAGTGCTTCCCGGGGGGCCACAGATACGTACTATTTT. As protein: CASSASRGATDTYYF.

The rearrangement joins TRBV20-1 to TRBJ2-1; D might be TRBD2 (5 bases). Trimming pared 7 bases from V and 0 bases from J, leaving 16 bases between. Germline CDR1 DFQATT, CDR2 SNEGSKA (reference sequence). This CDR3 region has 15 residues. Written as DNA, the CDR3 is TGCAGTGTGGTCTTCCGAGGGATCTCCTACAATGAGCAGTTCTTC. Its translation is CSVVFRGISYNEQFF.

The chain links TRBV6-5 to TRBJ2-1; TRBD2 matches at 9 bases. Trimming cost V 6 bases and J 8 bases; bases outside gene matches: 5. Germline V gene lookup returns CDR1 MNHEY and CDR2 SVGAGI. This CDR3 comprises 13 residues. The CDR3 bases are TGTGCCAGCAGATTTAGCGGGAGCGATGAGCAGTTCTTC. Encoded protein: CASRFSGSDEQFF.

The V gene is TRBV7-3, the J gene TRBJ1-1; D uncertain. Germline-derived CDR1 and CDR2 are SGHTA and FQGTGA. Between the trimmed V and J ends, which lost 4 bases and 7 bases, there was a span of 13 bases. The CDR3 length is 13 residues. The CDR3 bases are TGTGCCAGCAGCTCCGCCGGGGATAGTGAAGCTTTCTTT. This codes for CASSSAGDSEAFF.

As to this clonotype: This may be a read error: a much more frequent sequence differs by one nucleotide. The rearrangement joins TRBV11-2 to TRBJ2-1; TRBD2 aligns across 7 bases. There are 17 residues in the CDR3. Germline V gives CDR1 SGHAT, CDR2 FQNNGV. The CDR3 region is CVSSLVPASGTYNEQFF. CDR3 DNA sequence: TGTGTCAGCAGCTTAGTCCCCGCTAGCGGCACCTACAATGAGCAGTTCTTC.